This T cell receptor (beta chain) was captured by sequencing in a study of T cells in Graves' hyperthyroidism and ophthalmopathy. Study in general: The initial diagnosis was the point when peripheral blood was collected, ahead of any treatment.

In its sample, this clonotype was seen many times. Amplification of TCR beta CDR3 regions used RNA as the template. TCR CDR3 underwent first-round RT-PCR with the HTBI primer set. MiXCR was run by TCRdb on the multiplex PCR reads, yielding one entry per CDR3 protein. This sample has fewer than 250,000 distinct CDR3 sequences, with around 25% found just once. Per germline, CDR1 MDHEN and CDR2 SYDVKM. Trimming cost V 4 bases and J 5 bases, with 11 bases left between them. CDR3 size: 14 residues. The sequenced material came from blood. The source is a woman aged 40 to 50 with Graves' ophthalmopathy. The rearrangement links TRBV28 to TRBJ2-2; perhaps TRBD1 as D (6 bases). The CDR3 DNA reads TGTGCCAGCAGTTCTGGGGGCATAACCGGGGAGCTGTTTTTT. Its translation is CASSSGGITGELFF.